This T cell receptor (beta chain) was captured by sequencing in a study of blood T cell repertoires in COVID-19. Patients from Seattle were sampled longitudinally, starting during active infection. Clones were sequenced by immunoSEQ multiplex PCR, and TCRdb holds only the in-frame ones, with some missing. Of fewer than 350,000 clones listed, about 91% were seen once; the top ten hold 1.6%. This clonotype was sampled from a woman aged 25 to 39 with COVID-19, enrolled during active disease. The material sequenced was peripheral blood.

The CDR3 region is CASSLGDTSYEQYF. DNA for the CDR3: TGTGCCAGCAGCCTAGGGGACACCTCCTACGAGCAGTACTTC. The gene calls are TRBV5-4 and TRBJ2-7; possible D gene TRBD1, 6 bases. The length of the CDR3 is 14 residues. Deletions cut 4 bases from V and 0 bases from J, with 11 bases between. CDR1 is SGHNT and CDR2 is YYREEE in the germline V gene (reference sequence).